This T cell receptor beta chain was recorded in a study of shared clonotypes between healthy human individuals. Study summary: Donor composition was a couple of women and three men, aged 18 to 49.

A deep-level run was used for the assay. The table came from immunoSEQ multiplex PCR; TCRdb's copy has only in-frame clones and leaves some out. This sample yields over 800,000 clones, of which over 90% are seen a single time; about 24% belongs to the top ten. The naive CD8 population came from CD45RO-negative cells selected for CCR7, without terminally differentiated effector memory CD45RA+ cells. The CDR3 length is 17 residues. CDR1 and CDR2 (germline): SGHDT, YYEEEE. Trimming shortened V by 2 bases and J by 9 bases, and 24 bases separated the two germline ends. Sequenced: naive CD8+ T cells sorted from blood. This sequence joins TRBV5-6 and TRBJ2-1; a weak D match, TRBD2 (7 bases). The TCR sequence derives from a man younger than 45 in good health. The CDR3 here is CASSFSVEGLKGGEQFF. For the CDR3, the DNA is TGTGCCAGCAGCTTTTCTGTTGAGGGACTAAAGGGGGGTGAGCAGTTCTTC.